This T cell receptor (beta chain) was identified in a study of T-cell reconstitution after alpha-beta-depleted transplantation in children. General study results and limits: It was reported that alpha-beta T cells came from several hundred expanded graft clones (about two months after transplant). From surviving recipient T cells and thymic progenitors came the high day-60 TCRbeta diversity observed in some patients.

Preparing the TCRbeta library involved the use of unique molecular identifiers. TCRdb recomputed calls from the PCR reads with MiXCR, one row per CDR3 protein. The sample carries approximately 1,000,000 distinct CDR3 sequences, 25% to 35% recorded once. As concerns this clonotype: The antigen remains undetermined.

CDR1 is MNHEY, CDR2 SVGEGT, per germline. The CDR3 spans 17 residues. With 2 bases clipped from V and 6 bases from J, the junction kept 10 bases outside the gene matches. The chain combines TRBV6-2 or TRBV6-3 with TRBJ2-4, with TRBD1 identical over 10 bases. Source: PBMCs, mostly from graft donor cells, taken 360 days after TCRalphabeta/CD19-depleted stem cell transplant. This receptor was taken from a boy younger than two who had a stem cell transplant for SCID, so the T cells may come from the graft donor. The DNA for the CDR3 is TGTGCCAGCAGTTACCTCTCGGACAGGGGGGTGGGAAACATTCAGTACTTC. Residues: CASSYLSDRGVGNIQYF.